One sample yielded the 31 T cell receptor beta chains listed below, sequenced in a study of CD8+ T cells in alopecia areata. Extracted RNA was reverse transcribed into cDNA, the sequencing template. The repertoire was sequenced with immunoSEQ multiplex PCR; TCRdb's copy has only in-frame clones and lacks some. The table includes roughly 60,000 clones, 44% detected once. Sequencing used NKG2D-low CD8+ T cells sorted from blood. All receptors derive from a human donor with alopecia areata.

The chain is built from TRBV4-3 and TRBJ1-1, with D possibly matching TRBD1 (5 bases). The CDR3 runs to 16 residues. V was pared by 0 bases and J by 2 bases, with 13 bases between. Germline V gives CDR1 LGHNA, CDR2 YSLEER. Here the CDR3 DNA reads TGCGCCAGCAGCCAAGATAGGACCGACAGAAACACTGAAGCTTTCTTT. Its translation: CASSQDRTDRNTEAFF.

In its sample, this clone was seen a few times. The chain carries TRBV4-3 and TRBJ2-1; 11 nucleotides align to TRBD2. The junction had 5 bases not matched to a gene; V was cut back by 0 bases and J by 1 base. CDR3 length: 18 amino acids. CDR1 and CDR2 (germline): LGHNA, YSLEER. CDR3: CASSQDRASGGSYNEQFF. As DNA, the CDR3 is TGCGCCAGCAGCCAAGATCGAGCTAGCGGGGGGTCCTACAATGAGCAGTTCTTC.

In nucleotides, the CDR3 is TGTGCTAGCGTTTGGGGGTCCTACGAGCAGTACTTC. It is translated as CASVWGSYEQYF. This chain links TRBV2 with TRBJ2-7; D tentatively fits TRBD1 or TRBD2 (5 bases each). Germline lookup yields CDR1 SNHLY and CDR2 FYNNEI. The CDR3 sequence is 12 residues long.

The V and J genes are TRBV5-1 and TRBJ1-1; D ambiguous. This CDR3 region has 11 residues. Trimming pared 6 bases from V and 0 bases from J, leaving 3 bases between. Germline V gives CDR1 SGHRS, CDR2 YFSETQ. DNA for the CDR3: TGCGCCAGCATGTTGAACACTGAAGCTTTCTTT. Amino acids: CASMLNTEAFF.

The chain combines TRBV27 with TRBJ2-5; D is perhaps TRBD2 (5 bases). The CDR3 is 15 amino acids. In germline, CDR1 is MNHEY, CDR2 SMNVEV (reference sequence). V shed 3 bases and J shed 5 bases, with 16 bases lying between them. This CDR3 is CASSLLGNQRETQYF. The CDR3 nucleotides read TGTGCCAGCAGTTTGTTAGGGAACCAGCGGGAGACCCAGTACTTC.

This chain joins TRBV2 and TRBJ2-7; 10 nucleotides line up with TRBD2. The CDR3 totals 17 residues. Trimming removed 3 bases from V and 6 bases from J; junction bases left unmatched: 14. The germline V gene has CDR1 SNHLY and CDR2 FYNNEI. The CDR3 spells CASSDFVDSGGQGEQYF. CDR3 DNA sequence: TGTGCCAGCAGTGACTTTGTGGATAGCGGGGGGCAAGGCGAGCAGTACTTC.

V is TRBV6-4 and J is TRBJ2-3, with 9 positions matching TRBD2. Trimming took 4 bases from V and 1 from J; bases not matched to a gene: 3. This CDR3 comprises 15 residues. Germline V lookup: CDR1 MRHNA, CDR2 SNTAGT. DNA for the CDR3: TGTGCCAGCAGTGCCCAGCGGGGGGGCACAGATACGCAGTATTTT. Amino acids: CASSAQRGGTDTQYF.

The CDR3 is CATTPPNRDEQYF. As DNA, the CDR3 is TGTGCCACCACTCCCCCTAACAGGGACGAGCAGTACTTC. The rearrangement joins TRBV19 to TRBJ2-7; possibly TRBD1 for D (6 bases). V gave up 10 bases and J gave up 5 bases, with 18 bases separating them. There are 13 residues in the CDR3. Per germline, CDR1 LNHDA and CDR2 SQIVND (reference sequence). Full variable domain (missing parts from reference TRBV19 and TRBJ2-7): DGGITQSPKYLFRKEGQNVTLSCEQNLNHDAMYWYRQDPGQGLRLIYYSQIVNDFQKGDIAEGYSVSREKKESFPLTVTSAQKNPTAFYLCATTPPNRDEQYFGPGTRLTVT.

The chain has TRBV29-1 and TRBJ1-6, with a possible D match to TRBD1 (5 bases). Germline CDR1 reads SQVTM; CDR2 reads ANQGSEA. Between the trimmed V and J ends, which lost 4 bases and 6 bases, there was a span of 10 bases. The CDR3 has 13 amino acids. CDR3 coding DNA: TGCAGCGTTGGTACAGGCGTTAATTCACCCCTCCACTTT. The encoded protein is CSVGTGVNSPLHF. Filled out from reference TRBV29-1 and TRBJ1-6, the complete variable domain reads SAVISQKPSRDICQRGTSLTIQCQVDSQVTMMFWYRQQPGQSLTLIATANQGSEATYESGFVIDKFPISRPNLTFSTLTVSNMSPEDSSIYLCSVGTGVNSPLHFGNGTRLTVT.

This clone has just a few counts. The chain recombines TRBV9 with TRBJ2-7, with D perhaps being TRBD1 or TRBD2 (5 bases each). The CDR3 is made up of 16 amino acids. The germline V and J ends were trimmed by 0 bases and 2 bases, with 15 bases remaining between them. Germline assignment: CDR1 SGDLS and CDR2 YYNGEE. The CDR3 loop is CASSVGVRGRAYEQYF. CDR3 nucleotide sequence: TGTGCCAGCAGCGTAGGCGTACGGGGCAGGGCCTACGAGCAGTACTTC. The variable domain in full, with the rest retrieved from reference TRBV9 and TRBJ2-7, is DSGVTQTPKHLITATGQRVTLRCSPRSGDLSVYWYQQSLDQGLQFLIQYYNGEERAKGNILERFSAQQFPDLHSELNLSSLELGDSALYFCASSVGVRGRAYEQYFGPGTRLTVT.

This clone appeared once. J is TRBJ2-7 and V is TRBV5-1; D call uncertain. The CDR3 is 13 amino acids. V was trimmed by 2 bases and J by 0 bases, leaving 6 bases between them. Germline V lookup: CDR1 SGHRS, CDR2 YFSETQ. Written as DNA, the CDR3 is TGCGCCAGCAGCTTATTAGACTCCTACGAGCAGTACTTC. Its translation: CASSLLDSYEQYF.

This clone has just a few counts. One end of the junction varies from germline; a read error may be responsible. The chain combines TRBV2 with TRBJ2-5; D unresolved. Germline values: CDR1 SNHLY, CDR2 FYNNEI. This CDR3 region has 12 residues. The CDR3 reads CASSEVGETQYF. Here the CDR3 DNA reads TGTGCCAGCAGCGAAGTTGGGGAGACCCAGTACTTC.

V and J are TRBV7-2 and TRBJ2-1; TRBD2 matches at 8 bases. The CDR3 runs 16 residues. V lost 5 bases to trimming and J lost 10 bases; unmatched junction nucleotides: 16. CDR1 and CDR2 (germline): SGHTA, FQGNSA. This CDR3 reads CASSPELAVPIQEQFF. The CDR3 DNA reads TGTGCCAGCAGCCCCGAACTAGCGGTTCCCATACAGGAGCAGTTCTTC.

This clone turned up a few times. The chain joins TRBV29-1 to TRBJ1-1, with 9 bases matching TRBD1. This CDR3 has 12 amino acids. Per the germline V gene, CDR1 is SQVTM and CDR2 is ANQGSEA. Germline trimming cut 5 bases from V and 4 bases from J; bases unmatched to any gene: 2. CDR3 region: CSVQQGATEAFF. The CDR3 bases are TGCAGCGTTCAACAGGGGGCCACTGAAGCTTTCTTT.

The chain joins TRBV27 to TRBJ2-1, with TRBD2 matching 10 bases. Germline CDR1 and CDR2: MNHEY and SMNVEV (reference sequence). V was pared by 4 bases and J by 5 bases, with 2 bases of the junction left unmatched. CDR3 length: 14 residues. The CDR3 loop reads CASSSGLADNEQFF. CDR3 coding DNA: TGTGCCAGCAGTTCAGGACTAGCGGACAATGAGCAGTTCTTC.

CDR3: CSALGTSGRSYEQYF. The CDR3 DNA follows: TGCAGCGCCCTAGGGACTAGCGGGAGATCCTACGAGCAGTACTTC. This sequence joins TRBV29-1 and TRBJ2-5; TRBD2 matches 14 bases. The better agreement between TRBJ2-7 and the DNA end casts doubt on the J call. Per germline, CDR1 SQVTM and CDR2 ANQGSEA. CDR3 length equals 15 residues.

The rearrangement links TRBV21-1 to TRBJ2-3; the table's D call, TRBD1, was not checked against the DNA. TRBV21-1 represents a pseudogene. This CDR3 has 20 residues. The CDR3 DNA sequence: TGTGCCAGCAGCAAAGTGCGAGGCAGCCGAGCCTCCAAGGGGACAGATACGCAGTATTTT. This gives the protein CASSKVRGSRASKGTDTQYF.

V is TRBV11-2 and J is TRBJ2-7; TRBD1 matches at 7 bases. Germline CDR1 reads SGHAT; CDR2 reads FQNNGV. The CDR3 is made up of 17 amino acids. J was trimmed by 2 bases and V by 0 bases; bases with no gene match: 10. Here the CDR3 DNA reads TGTGCCAGCAGCTTAGATAAGCAGGGGGTCCTCCCCTACGAGCAGTACTTC. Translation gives CASSLDKQGVLPYEQYF.

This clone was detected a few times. The CDR3 loop is CASSQDTRGRTDTQYF. CDR3 bases: TGCGCCAGCAGCCAAGATACCCGTGGTAGGACAGATACGCAGTATTTT. The rearrangement uses TRBV4-3 and TRBJ2-3; D remains unclear. The germline V and J ends were trimmed by 0 bases and 3 bases, with 13 bases remaining between them. This CDR3 has 16 amino acids. Germline-derived CDR1 and CDR2 are LGHNA and YSLEER.

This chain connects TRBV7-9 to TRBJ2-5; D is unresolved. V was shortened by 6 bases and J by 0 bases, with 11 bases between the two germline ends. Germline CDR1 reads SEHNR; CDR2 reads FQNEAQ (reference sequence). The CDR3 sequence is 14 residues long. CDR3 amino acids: CASREFLYQETQYF. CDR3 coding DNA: TGTGCCAGCAGGGAGTTTCTGTACCAAGAGACCCAGTACTTC.

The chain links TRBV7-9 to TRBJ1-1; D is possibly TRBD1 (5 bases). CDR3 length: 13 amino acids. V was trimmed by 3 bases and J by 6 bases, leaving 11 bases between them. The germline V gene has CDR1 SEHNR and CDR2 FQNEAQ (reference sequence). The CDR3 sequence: CASSLRGDAEAFF. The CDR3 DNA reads TGTGCCAGCAGCTTGAGGGGAGACGCTGAAGCTTTCTTT.

CDR3 coding DNA: TGTGCCAGCATTCCTCACTTCGGGGATGAGCAGTTCTTC. This gives the protein CASIPHFGDEQFF. This chain uses TRBV6-6 with TRBJ2-1, with D perhaps matching TRBD2 (5 bases). CDR3 length: 13 residues. Germline values: CDR1 MNHNY, CDR2 SVGAGI (reference sequence). With 7 bases removed from V and 8 bases from J, the gap between germline ends came to 15 bases.

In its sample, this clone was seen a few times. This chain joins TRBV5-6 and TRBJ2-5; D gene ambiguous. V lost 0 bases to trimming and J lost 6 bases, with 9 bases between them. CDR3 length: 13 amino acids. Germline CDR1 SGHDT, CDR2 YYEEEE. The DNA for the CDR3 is TGTGCCAGCAGCTTGGGCAGACGGCAGACCCAGTACTTC. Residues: CASSLGRRQTQYF.

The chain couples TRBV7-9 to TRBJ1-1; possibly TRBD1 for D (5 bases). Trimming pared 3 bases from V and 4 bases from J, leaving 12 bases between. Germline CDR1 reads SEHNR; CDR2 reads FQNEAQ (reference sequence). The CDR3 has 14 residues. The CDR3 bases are TGTGCCAGCAGCTTCGGGGACCTGGGCACTGAAGCTTTCTTT. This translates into CASSFGDLGTEAFF.

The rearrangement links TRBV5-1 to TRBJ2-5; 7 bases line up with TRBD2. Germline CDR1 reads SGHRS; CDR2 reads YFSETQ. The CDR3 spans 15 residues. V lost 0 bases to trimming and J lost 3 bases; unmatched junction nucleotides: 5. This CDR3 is CASSLVLGREETQYF. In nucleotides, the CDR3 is TGCGCCAGCAGCTTGGTATTAGGGAGGGAAGAGACCCAGTACTTC. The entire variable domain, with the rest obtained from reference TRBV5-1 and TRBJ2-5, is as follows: KAGVTQTPRYLIKTRGQQVTLSCSPISGHRSVSWYQQTPGQGLQFLFEYFSETQRNKGNFPGRFSGRQFSNSRSEMNVSTLELGDSALYLCASSLVLGREETQYFGPGTRLLVL.

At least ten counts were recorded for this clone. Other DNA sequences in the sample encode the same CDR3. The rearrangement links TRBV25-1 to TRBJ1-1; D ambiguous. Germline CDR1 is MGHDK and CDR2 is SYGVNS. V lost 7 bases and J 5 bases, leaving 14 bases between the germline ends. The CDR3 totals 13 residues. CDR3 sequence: CASTRGGYTEAFF. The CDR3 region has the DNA TGTGCCAGCACCCGAGGTGGGTATACTGAAGCTTTCTTT.

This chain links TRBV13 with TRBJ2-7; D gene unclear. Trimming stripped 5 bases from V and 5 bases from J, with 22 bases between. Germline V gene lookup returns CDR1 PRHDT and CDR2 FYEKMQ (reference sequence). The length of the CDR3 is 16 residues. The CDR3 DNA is TGTGCCAGCAGCCCCGCCCGACCCAGCCCGGTAAACGAGCAGTACTTC. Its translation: CASSPARPSPVNEQYF.

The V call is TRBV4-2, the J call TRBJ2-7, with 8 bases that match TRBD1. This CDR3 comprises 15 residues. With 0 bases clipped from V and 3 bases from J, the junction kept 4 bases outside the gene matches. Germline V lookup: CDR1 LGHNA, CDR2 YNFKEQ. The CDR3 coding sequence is TGTGCCAGCAGCCAAGAAAGGACAGGGCGCTACGAGCAGTACTTC. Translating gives CASSQERTGRYEQYF.

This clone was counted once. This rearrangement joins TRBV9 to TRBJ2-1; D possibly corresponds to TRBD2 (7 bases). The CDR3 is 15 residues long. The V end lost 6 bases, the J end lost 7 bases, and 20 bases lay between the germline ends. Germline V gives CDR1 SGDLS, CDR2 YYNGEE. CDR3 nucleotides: TGTGCCAGCACCCCGGGGGGACACGAGGGAAATGAGCAGTTCTTC. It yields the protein CASTPGGHEGNEQFF.

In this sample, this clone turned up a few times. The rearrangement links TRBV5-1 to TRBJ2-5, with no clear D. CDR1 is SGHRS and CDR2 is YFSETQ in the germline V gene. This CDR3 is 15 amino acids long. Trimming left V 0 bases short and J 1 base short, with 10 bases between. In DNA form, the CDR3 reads TGCGCCAGCAGCTTGGAGCAGCTCCTCCAAGAGACCCAGTACTTC. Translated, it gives CASSLEQLLQETQYF.

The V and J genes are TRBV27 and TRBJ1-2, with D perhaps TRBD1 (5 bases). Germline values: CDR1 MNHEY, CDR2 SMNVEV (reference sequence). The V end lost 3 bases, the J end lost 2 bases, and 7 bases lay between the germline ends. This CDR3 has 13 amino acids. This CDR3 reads CASSFSGNYGYTF. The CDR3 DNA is TGTGCCAGCAGTTTTTCAGGGAACTATGGCTACACCTTC.